Sequencing of this T cell receptor (beta chain) was carried out in a study of cytomegalovirus exposure and HLA in healthy donors. Study in general: Prior work identified around 110 million unique TCR beta sequences in 150 million to 200 million T cells. Researchers found that roughly 81% of under 450 genotyped donors fell within the Caucasian-associated ancestry cluster.

60 Vbeta and 13 Jbeta primers were used in PCR. Assay: immunoSEQ multiplex PCR; the TCRdb copy retains only in-frame clones and omits some. This table has around 100,000 clones, around 8% appearing once. The CDR3 is made up of 15 amino acids. Deletions cut 2 bases from V and 3 bases from J, with 13 bases between. CDR1 and CDR2 (germline): MDHEN, SYDVKM. This clone was seen a handful of times. Its target is not known. Whole-study results and caveats: The authors confirmed in vitro that a few CMV-associated chains were specific for CMV antigens.

This sequence was found in a man in his fifties or sixties in good health and CMV-seronegative. The sample consisted of PBMCs. The chain has TRBV28 and TRBJ1-2, with D perhaps TRBD1 (5 bases). CDR3 sequence: CASSLRGLGYYGYTF. The DNA of the CDR3 is TGTGCCAGCAGTTTAAGGGGTTTGGGATACTATGGCTACACCTTC.